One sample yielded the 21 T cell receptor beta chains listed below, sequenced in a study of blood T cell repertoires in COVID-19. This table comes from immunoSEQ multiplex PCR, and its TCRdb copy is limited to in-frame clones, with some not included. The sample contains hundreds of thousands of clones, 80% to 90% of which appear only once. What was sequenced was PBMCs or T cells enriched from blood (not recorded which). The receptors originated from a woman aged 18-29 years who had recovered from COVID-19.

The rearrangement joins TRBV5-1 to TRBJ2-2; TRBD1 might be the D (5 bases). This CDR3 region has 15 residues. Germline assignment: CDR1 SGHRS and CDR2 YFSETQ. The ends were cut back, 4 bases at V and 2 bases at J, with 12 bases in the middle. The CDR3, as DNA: TGCGCCAGCAGCCTAAGGGGCGACAACACCGGGGAGCTGTTTTTT. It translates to CASSLRGDNTGELFF.

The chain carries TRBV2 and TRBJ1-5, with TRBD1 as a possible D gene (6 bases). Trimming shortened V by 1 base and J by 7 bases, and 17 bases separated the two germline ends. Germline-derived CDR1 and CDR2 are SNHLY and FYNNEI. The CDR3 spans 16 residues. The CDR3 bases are TGTGCCAGCAGTGAAGTCAGGCAGGGGACGAGGCAGCCCCAGCATTTT. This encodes CASSEVRQGTRQPQHF.

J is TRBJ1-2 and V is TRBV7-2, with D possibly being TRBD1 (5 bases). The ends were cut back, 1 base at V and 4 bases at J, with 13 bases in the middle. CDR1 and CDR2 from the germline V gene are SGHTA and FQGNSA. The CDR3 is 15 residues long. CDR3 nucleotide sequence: TGTGCCAGCAGCTTAGTAGGGGCGAAAAGCTATGGCTACACCTTC. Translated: CASSLVGAKSYGYTF.

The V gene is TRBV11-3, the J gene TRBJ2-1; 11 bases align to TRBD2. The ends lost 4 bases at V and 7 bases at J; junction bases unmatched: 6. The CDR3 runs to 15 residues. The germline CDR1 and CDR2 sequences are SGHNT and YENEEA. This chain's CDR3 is CASSSVAGGHNEQFF. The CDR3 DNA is TGTGCCAGCAGCTCTGTAGCGGGAGGGCATAATGAGCAGTTCTTC.

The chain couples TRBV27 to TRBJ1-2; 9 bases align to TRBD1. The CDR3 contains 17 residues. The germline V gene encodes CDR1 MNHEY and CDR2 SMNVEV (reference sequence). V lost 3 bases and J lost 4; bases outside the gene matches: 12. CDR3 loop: CASSLTSYRGLSYGYTF. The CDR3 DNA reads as TGTGCCAGCAGTTTGACCTCGTACAGGGGGCTTAGCTATGGCTACACCTTC.

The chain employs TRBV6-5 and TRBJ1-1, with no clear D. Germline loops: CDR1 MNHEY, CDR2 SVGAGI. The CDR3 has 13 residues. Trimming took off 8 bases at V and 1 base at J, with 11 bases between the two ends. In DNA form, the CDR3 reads TGTGCCAGCCGAAGCGGGTGGAACACTGAAGCTTTCTTT. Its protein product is CASRSGWNTEAFF.

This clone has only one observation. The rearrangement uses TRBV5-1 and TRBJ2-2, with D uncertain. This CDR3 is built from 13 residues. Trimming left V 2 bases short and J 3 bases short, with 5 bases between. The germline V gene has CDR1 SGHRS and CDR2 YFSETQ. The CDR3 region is CASSFLDTGELFF. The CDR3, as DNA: TGCGCCAGCAGCTTCCTCGACACCGGGGAGCTGTTTTTT.

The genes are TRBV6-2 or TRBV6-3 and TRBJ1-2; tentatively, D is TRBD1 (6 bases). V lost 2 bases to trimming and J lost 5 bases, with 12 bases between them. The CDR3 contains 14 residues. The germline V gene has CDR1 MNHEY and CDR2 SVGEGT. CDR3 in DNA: TGTGCCAGCAGTTACATGGGGGCGAATTATGGCTACACCTTC. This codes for CASSYMGANYGYTF.

The CDR3 here is CASSELGTGGFGEKLFF. DNA of the CDR3: TGTGCCAGCAGTGAATTGGGGACAGGGGGCTTTGGTGAAAAACTGTTTTTT. The chain couples TRBV25-1 to TRBJ1-4, with 12 bases that match TRBD1. The CDR3 extends over 17 amino acids. V shed 1 base, J shed 7 bases, and the junction held 7 bases outside the gene matches. Germline V gene lookup returns CDR1 MGHDK and CDR2 SYGVNS.

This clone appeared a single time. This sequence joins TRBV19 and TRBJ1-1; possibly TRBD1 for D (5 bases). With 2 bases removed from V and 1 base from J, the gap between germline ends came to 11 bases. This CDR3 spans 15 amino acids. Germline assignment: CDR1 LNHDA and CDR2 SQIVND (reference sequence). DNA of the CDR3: TGTGCCAGTAGTATAAGGGGTCTTACGAACACTGAAGCTTTCTTT. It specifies CASSIRGLTNTEAFF.

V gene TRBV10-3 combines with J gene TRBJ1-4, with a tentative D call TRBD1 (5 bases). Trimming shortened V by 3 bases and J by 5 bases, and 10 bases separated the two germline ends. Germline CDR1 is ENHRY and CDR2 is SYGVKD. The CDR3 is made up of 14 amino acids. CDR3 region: CAISDSGGNEKLFF. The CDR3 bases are TGTGCCATCAGTGATTCCGGGGGGAATGAAAAACTGTTTTTT.

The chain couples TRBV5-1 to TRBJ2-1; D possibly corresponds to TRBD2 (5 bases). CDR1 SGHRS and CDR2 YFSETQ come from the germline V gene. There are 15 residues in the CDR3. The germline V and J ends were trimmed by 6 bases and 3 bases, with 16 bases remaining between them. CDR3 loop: CASIPLDPIYNEQFF. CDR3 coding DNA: TGCGCCAGCATCCCACTAGACCCGATCTACAATGAGCAGTTCTTC.

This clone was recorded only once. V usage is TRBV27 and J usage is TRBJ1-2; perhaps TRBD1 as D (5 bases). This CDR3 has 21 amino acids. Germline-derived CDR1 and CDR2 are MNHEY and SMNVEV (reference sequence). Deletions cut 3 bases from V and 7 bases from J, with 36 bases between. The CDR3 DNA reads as TGTGCCAGCAGTTTGGGGACTGAGGGCGGCCCCCCTATTCATGACGGGCTTGGCTACACCTTC. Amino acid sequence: CASSLGTEGGPPIHDGLGYTF.

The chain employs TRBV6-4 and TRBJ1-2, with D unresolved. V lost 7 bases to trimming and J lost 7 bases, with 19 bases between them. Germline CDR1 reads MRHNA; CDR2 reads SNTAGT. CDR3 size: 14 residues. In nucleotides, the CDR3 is TGTGCCAGCAAGATAGCCCCGGCGATTCCTGGCTACACCTTC. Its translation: CASKIAPAIPGYTF.

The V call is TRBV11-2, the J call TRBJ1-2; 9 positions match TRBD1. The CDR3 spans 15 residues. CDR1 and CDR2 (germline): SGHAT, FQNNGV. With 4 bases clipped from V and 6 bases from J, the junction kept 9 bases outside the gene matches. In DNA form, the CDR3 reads TGTGCCAGCAGCTCAGTCCGGACAGGGGACGATGGCTACACCTTC. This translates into CASSSVRTGDDGYTF.

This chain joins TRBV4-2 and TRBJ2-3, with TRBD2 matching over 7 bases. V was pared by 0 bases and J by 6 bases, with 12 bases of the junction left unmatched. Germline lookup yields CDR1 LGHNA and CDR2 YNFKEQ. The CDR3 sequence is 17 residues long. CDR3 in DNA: TGTGCCAGCAGCCAAGACCTCACGGCGGGAGCGTTGGATACGCAGTATTTT. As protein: CASSQDLTAGALDTQYF.

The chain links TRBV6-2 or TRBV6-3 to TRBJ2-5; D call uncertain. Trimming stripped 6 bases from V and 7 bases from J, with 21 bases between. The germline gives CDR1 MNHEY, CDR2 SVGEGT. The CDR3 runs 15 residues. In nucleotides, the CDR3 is TGTGCCAGCAGCCTCCCCGCCGAGCGTATCCGGACCCAGTACTTC. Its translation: CASSLPAERIRTQYF.

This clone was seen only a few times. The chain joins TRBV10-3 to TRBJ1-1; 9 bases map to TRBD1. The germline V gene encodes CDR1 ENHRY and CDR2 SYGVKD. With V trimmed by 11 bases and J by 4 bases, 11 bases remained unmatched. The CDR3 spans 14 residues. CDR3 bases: TGTGCCGCCGTCCCGGGACAGGGTACCACTGAAGCTTTCTTT. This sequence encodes CAAVPGQGTTEAFF.

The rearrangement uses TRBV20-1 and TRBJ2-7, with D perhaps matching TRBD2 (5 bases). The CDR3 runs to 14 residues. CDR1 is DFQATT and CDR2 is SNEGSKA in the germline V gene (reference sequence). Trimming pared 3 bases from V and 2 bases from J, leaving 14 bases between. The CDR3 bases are TGCAGTGCTAGTCACCTCGACGGGACCTACGAGCAGTACTTC. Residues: CSASHLDGTYEQYF.

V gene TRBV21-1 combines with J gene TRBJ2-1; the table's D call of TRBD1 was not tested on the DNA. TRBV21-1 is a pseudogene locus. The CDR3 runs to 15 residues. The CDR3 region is CASSKGVGGHNEQFF. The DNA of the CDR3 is TGTGCCAGCAGCAAAGGCGTAGGGGGTCATAATGAGCAGTTCTTC.

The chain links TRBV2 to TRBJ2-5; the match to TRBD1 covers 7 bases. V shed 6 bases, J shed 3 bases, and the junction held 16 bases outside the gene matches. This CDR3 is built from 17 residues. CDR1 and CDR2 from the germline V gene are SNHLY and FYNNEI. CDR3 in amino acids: CASREFPGGGVEETQYF. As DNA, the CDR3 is TGTGCCAGCAGAGAATTTCCAGGGGGTGGGGTGGAAGAGACCCAGTACTTC.